Reported below is one TCR beta chain. As yet, its antigen is unknown. Looked up from germline, CDR1 is SGHRS and CDR2 is YFSETQ. V was trimmed by 1 base and J by 9 bases, leaving 23 bases between them. This CDR3 comprises 17 residues. Evenly divided among several immunoSEQ plates was the genomic DNA of each subset. Clones were sequenced by immunoSEQ multiplex PCR, and TCRdb holds only the in-frame ones, with some missing. The table records 900,000 to 1,200,000 clones, approximately 80% of them present only once. These data are taken from a study of shared clonotypes between healthy human individuals. Study-wide results and caveats: Estimated richness was generally greater in naive than memory subsets.

Subsets obtained from CD4+ cells comprised CD45RA+ naive and CD45RA-negative memory cells. V and J are TRBV5-1 and TRBJ2-1; perhaps TRBD1 as D (7 bases). The material sequenced was memory CD4+ T cells from PBMCs. Subset in this sample: CD45RA-negative fraction. This TCR was sampled from a man aged 18 to 30 in good health. Some clones in this sample may be carry-over from other donors' samples. The CDR3 loop reads CASSLSPTGRGVGEQFF. As DNA, the CDR3 is TGCGCCAGCAGCTTGTCGCCTACGGGCAGGGGGGTCGGTGAGCAGTTCTTC. The variable domain in full, completed from reference TRBV5-1 and TRBJ2-1, reads KAGVTQTPRYLIKTRGQQVTLSCSPISGHRSVSWYQQTPGQGLQFLFEYFSETQRNKGNFPGRFSGRQFSNSRSEMNVSTLELGDSALYLCASSLSPTGRGVGEQFFGPGTRLTVL.